Below are 11 T cell receptor beta chains sequenced from a single sample in a study of T-cell reconstitution after alpha-beta-depleted transplantation in children. The TCRbeta library was prepared with unique molecular identifiers. Using its own MiXCR run on the PCR reads, TCRdb lists one record per CDR3 protein. The sample holds approximately 290,000 distinct CDR3 sequences, around 10% seen once. The material sequenced was peripheral blood, taken 180 days after TCRalphabeta/CD19-depleted stem cell transplant. Receptors were obtained from a male patient under 10 years old who had a stem cell transplant for chronic granulomatous disease, so the T cells may come from the graft donor.

Ten or more counts support this clonotype. The chain joins TRBV28 to TRBJ2-1, with a tentative D call TRBD2 (5 bases). Germline V gene lookup returns CDR1 MDHEN and CDR2 SYDVKM. The CDR3 extends over 12 amino acids. V was clipped by 8 bases and J by 7 bases, with 12 bases between them. The CDR3: CASRTPGNEQFF. The CDR3, as DNA: TGTGCCAGCCGTACGCCGGGGAATGAGCAGTTCTTC.

This clonotype has ten or more counts. This chain joins TRBV12-3 or TRBV12-4 and TRBJ2-5; D ambiguous. V was cut by 10 bases and J by 3 bases, with 12 bases left in between. The CDR3 length is 12 residues. The CDR3 spells CAISKGKETQYF. DNA for the CDR3: TGTGCCATCTCCAAAGGGAAAGAGACCCAGTACTTC.

This clonotype was observed at least ten times. The V call is TRBV20-1, the J call TRBJ2-7, with unresolved D. There are 12 residues in the CDR3. From germline, CDR1 is DFQATT and CDR2 SNEGSKA (reference sequence). V gave up 4 bases and J gave up 5 bases, with 12 bases separating them. The CDR3 DNA reads TGCAGTGCTACCCGACAAGGAAACGAGCAGTACTTC. It specifies CSATRQGNEQYF.

This clonotype appeared many times. The chain links TRBV7-9 to TRBJ1-2, with D perhaps TRBD1 (5 bases). V lost 1 base to trimming and J lost 5 bases, with 14 bases between them. This CDR3 region has 15 residues. The germline V gene has CDR1 SEHNR and CDR2 FQNEAQ (reference sequence). DNA of the CDR3: TGTGCCAGCAGCTTAGGGCCGGGGGGTGATTATGGCTACACCTTC. Amino acids: CASSLGPGGDYGYTF. Based on the CDR3 plus reference TRBV7-9 and TRBJ1-2, the full variable domain is DTGVSQNPRHKITKRGQNVTFRCDPISEHNRLYWYRQTLGQGPEFLTYFQNEAQLEKSRLLSDRFSAERPKGSFSTLEIQRTEQGDSAMYLCASSLGPGGDYGYTFGSGTRLTVV.

Many counts were recorded for this clonotype. The J gene is TRBJ1-6, the V gene TRBV6-1; the match to TRBD1 covers 8 bases. CDR1 is MNHNS, CDR2 SASEGT, per germline. J gave up 9 bases and V 6 bases, and 10 bases lay outside the gene matches. The CDR3 loop spans 15 amino acids. CDR3 DNA: TGTGCCAGCAGAAATCAGGGGGCGCGAGCTTCACCCCTCCACTTT. This encodes CASRNQGARASPLHF.

This clonotype was counted at least ten times. This chain joins TRBV7-8 and TRBJ2-3; 8 nucleotides match TRBD1. The junction had 8 bases not matched to a gene; V was cut back by 3 bases and J by 3 bases. CDR1 and CDR2 (germline): SGHVS, FQNEAQ. The CDR3 is made up of 16 amino acids. The CDR3 here is CASSFDRGVGTDTQYF. In DNA form, the CDR3 reads TGTGCCAGCAGCTTCGACAGGGGAGTTGGGACAGATACGCAGTATTTT.

The gene calls are TRBV3-1 and TRBJ1-5, with TRBD1 matching over 7 bases. Germline V gives CDR1 LGHDT, CDR2 YNNKEL (reference sequence). V dropped 7 bases and J dropped 5; count of bases not matched to a gene: 14. This CDR3 has 16 residues. This CDR3 reads CASTARNDRVYQPQHF. The CDR3 DNA reads TGTGCCAGCACCGCGCGGAATGACAGGGTGTATCAGCCCCAGCATTTT. The variable domain in full, with the rest retrieved from reference TRBV3-1 and TRBJ1-5, is DTAVSQTPKYLVTQMGNDKSIKCEQNLGHDTMYWYKQDSKKFLKIMFSYNNKELIINETVPNRFSPKSPDKAHLNLHINSLELGDSAVYFCASTARNDRVYQPQHFGDGTRLSIL.

This clonotype was detected many times. The V and J genes are TRBV29-1 and TRBJ2-2, with D perhaps matching TRBD1 or TRBD2 (5 bases each). The CDR3 totals 14 residues. V lost 7 bases and J 5 bases, leaving 17 bases between the germline ends. Germline assignment: CDR1 SQVTM and CDR2 ANQGSEA. CDR3 sequence: CSATSGTPTGELFF. DNA for the CDR3: TGCAGCGCAACTTCCGGGACCCCGACCGGGGAGCTGTTTTTT.

This clonotype was detected a few times. An end of the junction does not agree with germline; a read error may underlie this. This chain connects TRBV20-1 to TRBJ2-1; 12 positions match TRBD2. Germline V gene lookup returns CDR1 DFQATT and CDR2 SNEGSKA (reference sequence). CDR3 size: 15 residues. This CDR3 is CCACPLAGGLREQFF. CDR3 sequence (DNA): TGCTGTGCCTGCCCCCTAGCGGGAGGGCTAAGAGAGCAGTTCTTC.

This clonotype was detected many times. This chain connects TRBV5-1 to TRBJ2-1; 8 bases line up with TRBD1. The CDR3 length is 15 residues. V shed 1 base and J 7 bases; nucleotides not matched to a gene: 7. Looked up from germline, CDR1 is SGHRS and CDR2 is YFSETQ. CDR3 in amino acids: CASSLTPDRENEQFF. In DNA form, the CDR3 reads TGCGCCAGCAGCTTGACCCCGGACAGGGAGAATGAGCAGTTCTTC.

This clonotype showed up many times. The rearrangement links TRBV9 to TRBJ1-2; perhaps TRBD1 as D (5 bases). CDR1 SGDLS and CDR2 YYNGEE come from the germline V gene. This CDR3 is built from 13 residues. Trimming removed 0 bases at V and 8 bases at J, with 11 bases between. The CDR3 bases are TGTGCCAGCAGCGTAGCCATACGGGGCGGCTACACCTTC. Its protein product is CASSVAIRGGYTF.